The clone carrying this T cell receptor beta chain appeared once. CDR3 length: 15 amino acids. V dropped 5 bases and J dropped 4; count of bases not matched to a gene: 5. Germline CDR1 is MNHEY and CDR2 is SVGAGI. These data are taken from a study of blood T cell repertoires in COVID-19. About the research overall: There were acute and convalescent COVID-19 samples, and they came from the United States, Italy and Spain. T cells, B-cell-depleted T cells, or PBMCs supplied cDNA or gDNA.

As processed by the authors: The assay estimated nucleated cells by amplifying reference gene primers. The protocol was immunoSEQ multiplex PCR, while the TCRdb copy is restricted to in-frame clones and leaves out a portion. The V and J calls and clone size come from that table; D and trimming were worked out from the DNA. The profile shows about 350,000 clones, more than 70% of them singletons. Recruited during active infection, patients (from Seattle) were subsequently followed longitudinally. This chain connects TRBV6-5 to TRBJ2-1; 10 bases match TRBD1. Sequencing was done on a sample of peripheral blood. The source of this sequence is a woman aged 60-75 years with COVID-19, enrolled during active disease. The CDR3, as DNA: TGTGCCAGCAGTAGGGGACAGGGGTCTTACAATGAGCAGTTCTTC. Translated, it gives CASSRGQGSYNEQFF.